The text below deals with one TCR beta chain. Its antigen remains unknown. The data were obtained in a study of radiation and T cells in renal cell carcinoma. Broader study findings: Baseline intratumoral clonotype presence is unknown without pretreatment biopsies. In blood, top tumor clones expanded by 2 weeks, shrinking by 4.

CDR1 GTSNPN and CDR2 SVGIG come from the germline V gene (reference sequence). CDR3 length: 13 amino acids. V was pared by 0 bases and J by 4 bases, with 4 bases between. Method: immunoSEQ multiplex PCR; TCRdb's copy keeps in-frame clones and lacks some. The data contain approximately 90,000 clones, around 85% of them singletons. Time point described: blood 4 weeks post-SBRT, at nephrectomy. Treatment described: 15 Gy SBRT to primary tumor, nephrectomy 4 weeks later. Nephrectomy followed 15 Gy stereotactic body radiation by 4 weeks. The receptor was isolated from a man in his fifties or sixties with renal cell carcinoma. The sample consisted of blood, taken from a patient whose treatment included radiotherapy and nephrectomy. The chain combines TRBV30 with TRBJ2-6; D unresolved. DNA of the CDR3: TGTGCCTGGAGTGTACAGGGGGCCAACGTCCTGACTTTC. It encodes CAWSVQGANVLTF.